The clone carrying this TCR beta chain was counted only a few times. The sample comes from a study of blood T cell repertoires in COVID-19. Overall study: Specimens from acute and convalescent COVID-19 originated in the United States, Italy and Spain. Nucleic acid was either cDNA or gDNA, and it came from T cells, B-cell-depleted T cells, or PBMCs.

This table comes from immunoSEQ multiplex PCR, and its TCRdb copy is limited to in-frame clones, with some not included. The sample lists some 120,000 clones, just under 90% occurring once. CDR1 and CDR2 from the germline V gene are SNHLY and FYNNEI. Unmatched junction bases numbered 8, after V lost 6 bases and J lost 4 bases. The length of the CDR3 is 15 residues. This chain uses TRBV2 with TRBJ2-2; TRBD2 aligns across 7 bases. Sequenced: peripheral blood. This receptor was obtained from a woman in her forties or fifties with acute or convalescent COVID-19. CDR3 amino acids: CASRGGDSGTGELFF. CDR3 nucleotides: TGTGCCAGCAGGGGAGGGGATTCTGGCACCGGGGAGCTGTTTTTT.